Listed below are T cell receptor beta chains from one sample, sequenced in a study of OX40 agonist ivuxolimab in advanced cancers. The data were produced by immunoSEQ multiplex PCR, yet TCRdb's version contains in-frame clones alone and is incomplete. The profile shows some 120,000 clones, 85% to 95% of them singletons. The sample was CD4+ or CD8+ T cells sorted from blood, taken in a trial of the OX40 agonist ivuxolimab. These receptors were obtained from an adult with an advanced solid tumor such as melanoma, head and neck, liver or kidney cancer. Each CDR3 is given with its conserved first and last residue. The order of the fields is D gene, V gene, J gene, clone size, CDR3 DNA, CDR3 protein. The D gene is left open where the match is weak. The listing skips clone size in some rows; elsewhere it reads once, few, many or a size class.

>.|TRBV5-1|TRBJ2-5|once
TGCGCCAGCAGCAGGGGGTCACGCGTAAGGTCACGAGAGACCCAGTACTTC
CASSRGSRVRSRETQYF
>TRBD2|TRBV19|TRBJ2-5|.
TGTGCCAGTAGCGATCCGTGGCGGGAGGGCCCAGGTACGGAGACCCAGTACTTC
CASSDPWREGPGTETQYF
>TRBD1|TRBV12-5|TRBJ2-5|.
TGTGCTAGTGGCCGCGGACAGGGGCCCCAAGAGACCCAGTACTTC
CASGRGQGPQETQYF
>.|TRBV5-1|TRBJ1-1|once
TGCGCCAGCAGCTTCGGGACGGCACGAAACACTGAAGCTTTCTTT
CASSFGTARNTEAFF
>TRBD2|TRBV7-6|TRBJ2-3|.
TGTGCCAGCAGTCATAGCGGGAGGGCCGCCGATACGCAGTATTTT
CASSHSGRAADTQYF
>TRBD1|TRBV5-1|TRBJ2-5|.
TGCGCCAGCAGCCTGGACAGGGGAGAGACCCAGTACTTC
CASSLDRGETQYF
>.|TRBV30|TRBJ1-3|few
TGTGCCTGGAGTTTGTATGGAAACACCATATATTTT
CAWSLYGNTIYF
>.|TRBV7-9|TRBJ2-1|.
TGTGCCAGCAGCTTAGCCCCGGGGTTGGGAGTCATTCGTGAGCAGTTCTTC
CASSLAPGLGVIREQFF
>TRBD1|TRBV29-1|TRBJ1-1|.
TGCAGCGTTCCCGAAAAAGAACAGGGGGCCATGAACACTGAAGCTTTCTTT
CSVPEKEQGAMNTEAFF
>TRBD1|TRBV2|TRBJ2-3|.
TGTGCCAGCACCTCCCCCGGGCGACAGGGATGGACAGATACGCAGTATTTT
CASTSPGRQGWTDTQYF
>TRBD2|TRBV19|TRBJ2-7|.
TGTGCCAGTAGTATAGATAGGACTAGCGGGAGGTACGAGCAGTACTTC
CASSIDRTSGRYEQYF
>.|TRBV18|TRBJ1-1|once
TGTGCCAGCTCACTTCGAGAGGGGACTGAAGCTTTCTTT
CASSLREGTEAFF
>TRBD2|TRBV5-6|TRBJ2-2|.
TGTGCCAGCAGCGAACCGGGACTAGCGGGAACGAACACCGGGGAGCTGTTTTTT
CASSEPGLAGTNTGELFF
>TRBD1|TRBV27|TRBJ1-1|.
TGTGCCAGCAGTTTACAGACAGGGGACACTGAAGCTTTCTTT
CASSLQTGDTEAFF
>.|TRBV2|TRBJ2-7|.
TGTGCCAGCTTAACCTCAAGGTCCACCTACGAGCAGTACTTC
CASLTSRSTYEQYF
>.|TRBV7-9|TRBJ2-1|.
TGTGCCAGCAGCATAGACGTCAATGAGCAGTTCTTC
CASSIDVNEQFF